This T cell receptor beta chain comes out of a study of blood T cell repertoires in COVID-19. Study-wide background: Sample material is recorded as cDNA or gDNA derived from T cells, B-cell-depleted T cells, or PBMCs.

Patients at the Seattle site were enrolled during active infection and followed longitudinally. In the authors' methods: Amplifying reference gene primers gave estimates of nucleated cell counts. This table comes from immunoSEQ multiplex PCR, and its TCRdb copy is limited to in-frame clones, with some not included. V and J calls plus clone size are reproduced from that table; the DNA served to infer D and trimming. The profile shows around 430,000 clones, more than 70% of them singletons. There are 17 residues in the CDR3. The germline V gene encodes CDR1 SGHNT and CDR2 YENEEA. Trimming at V came to 0 bases and at J to 4 bases, leaving 5 bases not matched to a gene.

Sequenced: peripheral blood. The clonotype comes from a woman aged 45 to 65 with COVID-19, enrolled during active disease. This chain joins TRBV11-3 and TRBJ2-2; 10 positions agree with TRBD1. The CDR3 nucleotides read TGTGCCAGCAGCTTAGATGGGCGGACAGGGGGCACCGGGGAGCTGTTTTTT. This sequence encodes CASSLDGRTGGTGELFF.